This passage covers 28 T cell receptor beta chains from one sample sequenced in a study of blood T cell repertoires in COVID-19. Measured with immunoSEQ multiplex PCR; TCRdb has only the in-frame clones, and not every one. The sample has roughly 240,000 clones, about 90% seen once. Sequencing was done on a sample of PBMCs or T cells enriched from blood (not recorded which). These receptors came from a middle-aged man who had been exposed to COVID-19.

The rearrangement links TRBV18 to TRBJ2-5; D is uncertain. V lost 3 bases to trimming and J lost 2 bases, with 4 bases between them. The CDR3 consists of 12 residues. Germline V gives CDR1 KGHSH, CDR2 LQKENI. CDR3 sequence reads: CASSPSQETQYF. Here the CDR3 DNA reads TGTGCCAGCTCACCCTCGCAAGAGACCCAGTACTTC.

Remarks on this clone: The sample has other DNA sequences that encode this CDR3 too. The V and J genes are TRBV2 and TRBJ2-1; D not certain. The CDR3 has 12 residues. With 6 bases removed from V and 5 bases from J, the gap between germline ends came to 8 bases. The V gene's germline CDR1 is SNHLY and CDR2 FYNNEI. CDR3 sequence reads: CASRGDNNEQFF. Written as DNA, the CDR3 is TGTGCCAGCAGGGGCGACAACAATGAGCAGTTCTTC.

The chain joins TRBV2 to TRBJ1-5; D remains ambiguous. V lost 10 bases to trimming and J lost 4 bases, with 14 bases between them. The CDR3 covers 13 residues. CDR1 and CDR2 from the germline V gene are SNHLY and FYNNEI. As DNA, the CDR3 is TGTGCCACACGAGGGAATGGGAATCAGCCCCAGCATTTT. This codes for CATRGNGNQPQHF. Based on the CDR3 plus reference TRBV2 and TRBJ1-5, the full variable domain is EPEVTQTPSHQVTQMGQEVILRCVPISNHLYFYWYRQILGQKVEFLVSFYNNEISEKSEIFDDQFSVERPDGSNFTLKIRSTKLEDSAMYFCATRGNGNQPQHFGDGTRLSIL.

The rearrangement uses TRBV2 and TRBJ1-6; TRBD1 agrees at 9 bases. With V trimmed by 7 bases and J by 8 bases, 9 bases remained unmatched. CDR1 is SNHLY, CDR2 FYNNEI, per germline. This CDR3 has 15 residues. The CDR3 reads CASNPGDREYSPLHF. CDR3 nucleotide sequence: TGTGCCAGCAATCCTGGGGACAGGGAGTATTCACCCCTCCACTTT.

DNA for the CDR3: TGTGCCAGCAGTGGTAGTCGGGGTGGCAATCAGCCCCAGCATTTT. Amino acid sequence: CASSGSRGGNQPQHF. This rearrangement joins TRBV2 to TRBJ1-5; no clear D gene. The CDR3 extends over 15 amino acids. Trimming shortened V by 4 bases and J by 2 bases, and 12 bases separated the two germline ends. The germline CDR1 and CDR2 sequences are SNHLY and FYNNEI.

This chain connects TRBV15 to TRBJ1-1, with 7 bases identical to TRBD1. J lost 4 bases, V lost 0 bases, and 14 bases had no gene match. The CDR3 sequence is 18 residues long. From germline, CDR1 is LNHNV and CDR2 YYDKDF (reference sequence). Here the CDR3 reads CATSRDLTAGGGLTEAFF. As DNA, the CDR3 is TGTGCCACCAGCAGAGATCTAACCGCAGGGGGAGGACTCACTGAAGCTTTCTTT.

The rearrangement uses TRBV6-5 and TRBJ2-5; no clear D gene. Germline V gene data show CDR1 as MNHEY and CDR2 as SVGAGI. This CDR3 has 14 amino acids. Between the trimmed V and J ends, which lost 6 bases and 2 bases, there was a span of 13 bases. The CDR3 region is CASRFRPRQETQYF. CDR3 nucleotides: TGTGCCAGCAGATTCAGGCCCCGACAAGAGACCCAGTACTTC.

The DNA for the CDR3 is TGCGCCAGCAGCGAATCAGGGGGCGGATACAATGAGCAGTTCTTC. This sequence encodes CASSESGGGYNEQFF. The gene calls are TRBV5-1 and TRBJ2-1; 8 bases align to TRBD1. The CDR3 covers 15 residues. The junction had 7 bases not matched to a gene; V was cut back by 4 bases and J by 4 bases. Germline CDR1 and CDR2: SGHRS and YFSETQ.

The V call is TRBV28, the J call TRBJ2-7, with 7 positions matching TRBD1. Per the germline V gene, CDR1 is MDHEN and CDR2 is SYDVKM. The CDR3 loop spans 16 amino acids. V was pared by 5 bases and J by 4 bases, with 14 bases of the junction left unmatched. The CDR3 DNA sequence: TGTGCCAGCAGTCCAAACAGGGGAAACCTTGTATACGAGCAGTACGTC. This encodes CASSPNRGNLVYEQYV.

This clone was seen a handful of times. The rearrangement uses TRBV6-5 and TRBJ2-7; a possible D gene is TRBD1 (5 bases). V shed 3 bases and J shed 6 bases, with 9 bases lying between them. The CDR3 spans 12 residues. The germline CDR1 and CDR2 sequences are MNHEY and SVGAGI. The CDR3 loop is CASSYAGFEQYF. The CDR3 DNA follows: TGTGCCAGCAGTTATGCAGGGTTCGAGCAGTACTTC.

The CDR3: CASSGTGSSGNTIYF. The DNA of the CDR3 is TGTGCCAGCAGCGGGACAGGTAGCTCTGGAAACACCATATATTTT. The chain recombines TRBV9 with TRBJ1-3, with TRBD1 identical over 7 bases. Germline V gene lookup returns CDR1 SGDLS and CDR2 YYNGEE. The CDR3 spans 15 residues. Germline trimming cut 3 bases from V and 0 bases from J; bases unmatched to any gene: 3.

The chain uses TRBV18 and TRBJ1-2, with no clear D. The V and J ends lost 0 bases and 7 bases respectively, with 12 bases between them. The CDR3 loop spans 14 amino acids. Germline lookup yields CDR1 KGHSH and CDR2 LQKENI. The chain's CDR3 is CASSPPLQAVGYTF. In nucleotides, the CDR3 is TGTGCCAGCTCACCACCATTGCAGGCCGTTGGCTACACCTTC. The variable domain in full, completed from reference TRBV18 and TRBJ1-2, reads NAGVMQNPRHLVRRRGQEARLRCSPMKGHSHVYWYRQLPEEGLKFMVYLQKENIIDESGMPKERFSAEFPKEGPSILRIQQVVRGDSAAYFCASSPPLQAVGYTFGSGTRLTVV.

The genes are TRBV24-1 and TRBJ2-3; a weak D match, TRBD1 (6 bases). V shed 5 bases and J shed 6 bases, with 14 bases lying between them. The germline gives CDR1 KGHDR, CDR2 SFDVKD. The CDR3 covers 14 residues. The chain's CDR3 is CATSGTVQADTQYF. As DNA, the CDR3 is TGTGCCACCAGTGGGACAGTACAAGCGGATACGCAGTATTTT.

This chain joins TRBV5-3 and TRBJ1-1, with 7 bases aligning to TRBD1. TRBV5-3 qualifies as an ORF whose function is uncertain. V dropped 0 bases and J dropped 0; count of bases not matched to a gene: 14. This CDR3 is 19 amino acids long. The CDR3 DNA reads TGTGCCAGAAGCTTGGAAGGAGGGGGCGAGGAAGGTATGAACACTGAAGCTTTCTTT. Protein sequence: CARSLEGGGEEGMNTEAFF.

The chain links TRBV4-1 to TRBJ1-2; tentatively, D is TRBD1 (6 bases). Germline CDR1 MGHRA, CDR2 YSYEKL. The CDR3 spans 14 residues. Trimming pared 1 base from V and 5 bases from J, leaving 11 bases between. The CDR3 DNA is TGCGCCAGCAGCCAAGGCCGGACAGAGTATGGCTACACCTTC. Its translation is CASSQGRTEYGYTF.

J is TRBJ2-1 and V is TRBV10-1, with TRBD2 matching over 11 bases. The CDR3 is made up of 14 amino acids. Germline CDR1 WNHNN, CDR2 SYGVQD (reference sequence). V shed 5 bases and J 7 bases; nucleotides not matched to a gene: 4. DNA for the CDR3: TGCGCCAGCAGTACGAGACTAGCGGGAAATGAGCAGTTCTTC. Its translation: CASSTRLAGNEQFF.

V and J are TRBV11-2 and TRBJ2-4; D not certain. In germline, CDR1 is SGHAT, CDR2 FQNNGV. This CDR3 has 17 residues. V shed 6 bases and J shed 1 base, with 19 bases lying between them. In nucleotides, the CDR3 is TGTGCCAGCAGATCCCCTCGCAGGATCGAGGCCAAAAACATTCAGTACTTC. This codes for CASRSPRRIEAKNIQYF.

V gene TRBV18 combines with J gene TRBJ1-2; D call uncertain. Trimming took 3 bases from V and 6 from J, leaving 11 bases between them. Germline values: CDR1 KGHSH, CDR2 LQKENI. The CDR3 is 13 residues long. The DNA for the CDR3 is TGTGCCAGCTCACCCAGGCAGTCGGATGGCTACACCTTC. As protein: CASSPRQSDGYTF.

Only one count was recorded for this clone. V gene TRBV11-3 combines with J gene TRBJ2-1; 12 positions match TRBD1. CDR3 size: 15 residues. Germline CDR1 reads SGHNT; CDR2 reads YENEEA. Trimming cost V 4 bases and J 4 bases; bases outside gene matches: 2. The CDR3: CASSWGQGAYNEQFF. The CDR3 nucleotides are TGTGCCAGCAGCTGGGGACAGGGGGCGTACAATGAGCAGTTCTTC. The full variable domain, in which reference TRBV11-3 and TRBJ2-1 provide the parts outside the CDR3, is EAGVVQSPRYKIIEKKQPVAFWCNPISGHNTLYWYLQNLGQGPELLIRYENEEAVDDSQLPKDRFSAERLKGVDSTLKIQPAELGDSAVYLCASSWGQGAYNEQFFGPGTRLTVL.

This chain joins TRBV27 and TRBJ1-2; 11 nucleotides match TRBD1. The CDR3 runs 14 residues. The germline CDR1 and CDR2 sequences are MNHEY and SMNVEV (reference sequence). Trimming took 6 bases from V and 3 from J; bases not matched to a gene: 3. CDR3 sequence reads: CASRRTGGYYGYTF. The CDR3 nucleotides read TGTGCCAGCAGACGGACAGGGGGCTACTATGGCTACACCTTC.

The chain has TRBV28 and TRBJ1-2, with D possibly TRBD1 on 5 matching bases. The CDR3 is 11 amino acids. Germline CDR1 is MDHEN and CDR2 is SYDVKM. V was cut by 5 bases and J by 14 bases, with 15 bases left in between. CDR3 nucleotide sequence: TGTGCCAGCAGTGCCACAGGAGATGGGACCTTC. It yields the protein CASSATGDGTF.

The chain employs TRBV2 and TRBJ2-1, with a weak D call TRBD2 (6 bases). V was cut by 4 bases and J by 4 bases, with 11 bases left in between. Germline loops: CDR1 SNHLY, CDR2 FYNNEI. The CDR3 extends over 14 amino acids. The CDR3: CASSGSGRYNEQFF. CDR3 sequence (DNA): TGTGCCAGCAGTGGTTCTGGGAGGTACAATGAGCAGTTCTTC.

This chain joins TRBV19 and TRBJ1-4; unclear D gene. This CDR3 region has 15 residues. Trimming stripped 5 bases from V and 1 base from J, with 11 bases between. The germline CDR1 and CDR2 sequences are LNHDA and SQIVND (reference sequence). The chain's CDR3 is CASSFWAVTNEKLFF. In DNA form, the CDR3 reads TGTGCCAGTAGTTTCTGGGCTGTAACTAATGAAAAACTGTTTTTT.

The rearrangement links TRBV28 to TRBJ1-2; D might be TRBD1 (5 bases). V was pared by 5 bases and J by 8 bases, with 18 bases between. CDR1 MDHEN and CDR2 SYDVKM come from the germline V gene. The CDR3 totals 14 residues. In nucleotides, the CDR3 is TGTGCCAGCAGTAGAGGGGACTCTTTGGTCGGCTACACCTTC. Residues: CASSRGDSLVGYTF.

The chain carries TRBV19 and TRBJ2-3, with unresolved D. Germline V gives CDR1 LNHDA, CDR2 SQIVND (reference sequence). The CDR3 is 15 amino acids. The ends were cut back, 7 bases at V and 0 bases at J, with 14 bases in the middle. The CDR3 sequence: CASKPRSTSTDTQYF. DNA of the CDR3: TGTGCCAGTAAGCCCCGTTCGACTAGCACAGATACGCAGTATTTT.

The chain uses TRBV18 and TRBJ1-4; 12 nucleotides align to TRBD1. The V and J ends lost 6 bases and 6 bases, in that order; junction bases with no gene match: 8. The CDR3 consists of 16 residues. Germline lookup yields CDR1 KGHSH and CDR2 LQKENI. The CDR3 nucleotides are TGTGCCAGCTCTCCGGGACAGGGGGCTTACTATGAAAAACTGTTTTTT. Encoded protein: CASSPGQGAYYEKLFF. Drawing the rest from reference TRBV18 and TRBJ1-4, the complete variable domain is NAGVMQNPRHLVRRRGQEARLRCSPMKGHSHVYWYRQLPEEGLKFMVYLQKENIIDESGMPKERFSAEFPKEGPSILRIQQVVRGDSAAYFCASSPGQGAYYEKLFFGSGTQLSVL.

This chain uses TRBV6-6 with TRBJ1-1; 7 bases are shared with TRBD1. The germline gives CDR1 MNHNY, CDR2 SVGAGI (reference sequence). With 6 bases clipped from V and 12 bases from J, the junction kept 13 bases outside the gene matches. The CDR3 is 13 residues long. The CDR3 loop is CASSYTSTGKSFF. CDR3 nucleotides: TGTGCCAGCAGCTATACATCGACAGGGAAATCTTTCTTT.

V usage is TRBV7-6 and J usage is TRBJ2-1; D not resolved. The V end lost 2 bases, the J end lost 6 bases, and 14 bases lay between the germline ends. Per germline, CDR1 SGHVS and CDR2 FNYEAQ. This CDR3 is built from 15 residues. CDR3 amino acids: CASSLRTTTRNEQFF. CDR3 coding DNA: TGTGCCAGCAGCTTACGAACTACTACTCGCAATGAGCAGTTCTTC.